Described below is a single T cell receptor (beta chain) sequence and its context. Which antigen it targets is not known. No base-level quality is on record; no much larger clone is a single base apart. The cohort comprised some 680 healthy bone marrow donors. At the time of sampling, every cohort member was nominally healthy, though immune exposures that went unrecorded were likely present. The donor was CMV seropositive and was included in the group of some 290 seropositive cohort members. A peripheral blood sample was collected from each donor, and TCR beta sequencing was performed on peripheral blood mononuclear cells. Genomic DNA extraction from the blood cell samples was performed with the Qiagen DNeasy Blood Extraction Kit. Library preparation was by the immunoSEQ multiplex PCR assay. The multiplex PCR relied on a mix of 60 forward primers for TCR Vbeta segments and 13 reverse primers for TCR Jbeta segments. A multiplex PCR assay on genomic DNA amplified the CDR3 region of rearranged TCR beta genes. The amplified TCR beta libraries were sequenced on the Illumina HiSeq System as 87-base-pair reads. Under the source paper's analysis protocol: Across the roughly 670 repertoires, a later analysis counted 75 million to 90 million unique TCR beta chains, approximately 10 million of which were shared by at least two donors. To remove PCR and sequencing errors, raw reads were error-corrected and collapsed into unique sequences using a nearest-neighbor algorithm that merged closely related sequences. To assign V, D and J gene segments, CDR3 sequences were aligned to IMGT reference sequences. For a sequence to be retained, at least a six-nucleotide match to both a V gene segment and a J gene segment was required. Rearrangements were called productive when the CDR3 lacked stop codons and stayed in frame with V and J; all others were non-productive. Following IMGT convention, CDR3 was defined as the stretch from the second conserved V-encoded cysteine to the conserved J-encoded phenylalanine. The earlier analysis of some 600 of the donors excluded sequences that lacked an unambiguous match to a single V gene segment. In an earlier analysis of 587 of the donors, V segments were called functional above 56.7% productive rearrangements and were called segregating when the between-donor standard deviation exceeded 5%. A statistical classification framework was built for diagnosing cytomegalovirus status from the catalog of TCR beta chain sequences. A later analysis assigned V and J genes by comparing TCR nucleotide sequences with IMGT/GENE-DB human TR gene sequences. Using the TCRdist pipeline, a later analysis assigned CDR3 sequences along with most-parsimonious VDJ recombination scenarios. In a later analysis, each TCR beta chain was defined by its CDR3 amino acid sequence together with its V-gene family, and reads without a unique V-gene family were excluded. A later analysis removed nearly 600 highly shared, low-generation-probability nucleotide sequences to deal with suspected cross-contamination and a sequencing artifact. In a later analysis, a clonal expansion index for each public chain was calculated from normalized within-repertoire ranks of inferred template counts. In a later analysis, generation probabilities were computed using a VDJ recombination model fitted to out-of-frame rearrangements, and the results were checked against IGoR. In a later analysis, TCR-TCR, TCR-HLA and TCR-CMV co-occurrence was scored with hypergeometric tests, and a repertoire-size bias correction was applied to TCR pairs. A later analysis estimated false discovery rates by permuting HLA or CMV assignments 20 times. In a later analysis, co-occurring TCRs were grouped with DBSCAN, and TCRdist sequence similarity was added when clustering was performed within HLA-allele-positive subsets. Repertoires with fewer than 30,000 or more than 120,000 public chains, plus five repertoires with anomalous nucleotide sharing, were excluded from co-occurrence clustering. TCRdb stores this immuneACCESS table with in-frame sequences only. Part of the clones is absent; in the studies checked, under half of the shortfall reflects unresolved V genes, and no reason is known for the rest. V, J and clone size are taken as reported in that table, and D and trimming were inferred from the DNA itself. Present in this sample are approximately 77,000 clones, under 80% of which were seen just once. Over 4.5% of the sample comes from the top ten.

CDR1 is given as MNHNS and CDR2 as SASEGT, both from the germline V gene. The CDR3 runs 15 amino acids, cysteine and phenylalanine included. The retained sequence is limited to the CDR3, 45 bases, with the frame set at the first base. Trimming takes 3 bases from V and 4 bases from J, and the germline ends sit 10 bases apart. This entry is derived from a study of cytomegalovirus exposure and HLA in healthy donors (dated by TCRdb to the late 2010s). Regarding the research as a whole: An earlier analysis of some 600 of the donors reported over 250 Gb of sequence data and 117 million unique TCR beta sequences obtained from 150 million to 200 million T cells. Approximately 300 gigabases of sequencing data and approximately 85 million unique TCR sequences were included in an early release covering around 600 HLA-typed donors. Of the roughly 400 genotyped donors, 65% to 90% were placed in the genetic ancestry cluster associated with self-reported Caucasian donors. The aim of the study was to test whether cataloging public T cell receptors could identify signatures of past pathogen exposure. Using immunosequencing, the study profiled T cell repertoires from around 680 subjects and related those repertoires to cytomegalovirus serostatus. Besides the first cohort of roughly 660 subjects, a separate validation cohort made up of about 120 different subjects was used. High-throughput TCR immunosequencing, statistical association of individual TCRs with disease status, and machine learning were combined to predict cytomegalovirus infection status. A later analysis re-examined previously published TCR beta repertoires from roughly 720 donors and added high-resolution HLA genotyping to investigate patterns of TCR occurrence. Rather than drawing on any new phenotypic data, the later analysis identified candidate immune exposures from TCR beta sequences and the way those sequences occurred across donors. To decide whether each TCR beta V gene segment behaved as functional or pseudogenic, an earlier analysis of some 600 of the donors relied on high-throughput TCR beta sequencing. Donor age, sex, ethnicity and CMV serostatus were collected together with the repertoire data. Genome-wide SNP genotypes for about 65% of the 666 donors were used in a later genetic analysis, which treated that subset as a discovery cohort. Every repertoire in the discovery cohort had been generated on one and the same sequencing platform. Both class I and class II loci were covered by HLA typing, at four-digit resolution. The number of donors typed differed by locus, with 629-630 for A, B, C, DRB1 and DQB1, around 500 for DQA1, under 610 for DPA1, and 472 for DPB1. Roughly five DR-DQ haplotypes were handled as single units for association and clustering, since linkage in the cohort was strong. Across some 400 genotyped donors of the cohort, an average of roughly 200,000 unique TCR beta nucleotide sequences per donor were sequenced, and roughly 17% of those sequences were non-productive.

Here is what the overall study found, with its caveats: While some public TCRs were present in many individuals, most TCR sequences turned up only very rarely across donors. Correlated functional status among segregating V segments might be attributable to linkage disequilibrium, but an unknown experimental factor could not be ruled out. Because HLA typing was missing for some donors at each locus, association tests included only the typed subset. A later analysis reported that several top co-occurrence clusters appeared linked to parvovirus B19, influenza, CMV and Epstein-Barr virus. Compared with equally common non-associated chains, HLA-associated TCR beta chains in a later analysis were more clonally expanded and had lower generation probabilities. In this cohort, only TCR beta chains were sequenced, and detectable features were limited by the absence of alpha or paired-chain data. A later genetic analysis associated a missense DCLRE1C variant with V-gene and J-gene trimming of TCR beta chains, and an independent cohort replicated the association. According to a later analysis, most CMV-associated TCR beta chains appeared to be HLA-restricted, and the HLA associations seemed to be driven largely by CMV exposure. According to the authors, the approach could potentially be generalized to other disease states and immunological phenotypes. A further reported finding was that TCR beta sequences accurately predicted the HLA-A and HLA-B alleles for most subjects in the first cohort. A few of the identified cytomegalovirus-associated TCR beta chains were confirmed in vitro to be specific for cytomegalovirus antigens. Compared with the approximately 710-donor mean, donors in an Asian-associated ancestry cluster had fewer N-insertions in productive TCRs, according to a later genetic analysis. Strong co-occurrence of HLA alleles, especially DR and DQ, made assigning TCR associations to individual alleles difficult. In an earlier analysis of several hundred of the donors, most TCR beta V segments were observed in productive rearrangements about 87% or about 30% of the time, broadly matching IMGT annotations. In a later analysis, over 15,000 TCR beta sequences were associated with specific HLA alleles at a false discovery rate of 0.05. Some IMGT-functional V segments, including TRBV6-2 and TRBV6-3, could not be distinguished by the 87-base-pair reads and were therefore excluded. The presence/absence analyses assumed that sequencing depth was roughly uniform across donors, and that assumption may not be true. The classifier was reported to diagnose cytomegalovirus status with high specificity and sensitivity in both the original cohort and the validation cohort. The study listed 164 TCR beta chains as associated with cytomegalovirus. Because counts were too low, more than 15 rarely observed V segments, including chromosome 9 orphons, were left out of the earlier analysis of a few hundred of the donors. Immune exposure information for the cohort was limited to CMV serostatus. The sequencing pipeline was judged likely to have produced a cluster of highly shared sequence variants as a technical artifact. In a later analysis, TCR association rates were found to vary across HLA loci, with the most associated TCRs seen for DRB1 alleles and the fewest for HLA-C alleles.

Sequenced sample: PBMCs. This receptor was identified in a man between 60 and 75 years old in good health and CMV-seropositive. The rearranged chain carries TRBV6-1 and TRBJ1-6, and possibly TRBD1, on 6 matching bases. This receptor carries the CDR3 CASSDSTGYNSPLHF. The DNA sequence is as follows: TGTGCCAGCAGTGATTCGACAGGATATAATTCACCCCTCCACTTT.